This T cell receptor (beta chain) is drawn from a study of human T cells and chemical hapten exposure. Findings and limits, study-wide: The count of PT1 expanded TCRs correlated positively with patch test score. Expanded TCRs showed more large CDR3 clusters than pre-sensitization or healthy control sets.

Specified time point: patch test 2, 6 weeks after DPC sensitization. Treatment meaning: therapeutic diphenylcyclopropenone sensitization with weekly scalp DPC. TCRdb re-derived calls from the RACE reads in MiXCR, one entry per CDR3 protein. The sample includes approximately 69,000 distinct CDR3 sequences, around a tenth of them seen just once. Germline V lookup: CDR1 LGHNA, CDR2 YNFKEQ. Trimming cost V 1 base and J 2 bases; bases outside gene matches: 7. The CDR3 extends over 16 amino acids. Concerning this clonotype: What it recognizes is unknown.

The receptor was derived from a woman in her 50s with alopecia areata. Some clones in this sample may be carry-over from other donors' samples. The sample was whole blood, taken in connection with sensitization to the hapten diphenylcyclopropenone (DPC). The chain uses TRBV4-2 and TRBJ2-7, with 8 bases identical to TRBD1. The CDR3 reads CASSQAGQGAPYEQYF. The CDR3 nucleotides are TGTGCCAGCAGCCAAGCGGGGCAGGGGGCCCCCTACGAGCAGTACTTC.